The rows below give T cell receptor beta chains drawn from one sample of a study of siplizumab effects on memory and regulatory T cells. Some clones are missing from TCRdb's copy, which holds only in-frame ones; the method was immunoSEQ multiplex PCR. The sample lists nearly 95,000 clones; 85% to 95% were seen once. Sequenced input: non-Treg CD4+ T cells sorted from blood. These receptors were obtained from a human donor in good health. CDR3s include the opening cysteine and the closing phenylalanine or tryptophan. The D gene is left open where the match is weak. Where a row states a size, it is once, few, many or the class of an expanded clone; other rows omit it.

>TRBD1|TRBJ1-1|once|TRBV28
TGTGCCAGCAGCTTAACAGGGGGCAGCTCCCGAGCTTTCTTT
CASSLTGGSSRAFF
>TRBD2|TRBJ2-7|-|TRBV7-8
TGTGCCAGCAGCCCCGGGACTAGCGCTAGGTACGAGCAGTACTTC
CASSPGTSARYEQYF
>TRBD1|TRBJ2-1|once|TRBV18
TGTGCCAGCTCACCAAATCGACAGGGCTATGAGCAGTTCTTC
CASSPNRQGYEQFF
>TRBD2|TRBJ2-2|-|TRBV6-1
TGTGCCAGCAGTGAAGTCTTTAGCGGGGTGAACACCGGGGAGCTGTTTTTT
CASSEVFSGVNTGELFF
>TRBD1|TRBJ1-6|-|TRBV7-8
TGTGCCAGCAGCTTAGGTGTGGTGACAGGGGGAAATTCACCCCTCCACTTT
CASSLGVVTGGNSPLHF
>TRBD1|TRBJ1-1|once|TRBV9
TGTGCCAGCAGCGCCCCCAGGGGGCTGGGGAACACTGAAGCTTTCTTT
CASSAPRGLGNTEAFF
>-|TRBJ1-6|-|TRBV5-1
TGCGCCAGCAGCTTGGACAGGAATTCACCCCTCCACTTT
CASSLDRNSPLHF
>-|TRBJ2-5|-|TRBV4-2
TGTGCCAGCAGCCAAGATCGATGGCGGCAAGAGACCCAGTACTTC
CASSQDRWRQETQYF
>-|TRBJ1-3|-|TRBV6-5
TGTGCCAGCAGTTACTCGAACCCCTCTGGAAACACCATATATTTT
CASSYSNPSGNTIYF
>TRBD2|TRBJ2-1|-|TRBV19
TGTGCCAGTAGTATAGGACCCCTCGCAGCGGGAGGGCCATACTACAATGAGCAGTTCTTC
CASSIGPLAAGGPYYNEQFF
>TRBD2|TRBJ2-2|-|TRBV7-2
TGTGCCAGCAGCCCAAAACTAGCGGGAGGGGCCACCGGGGAGCTGTTTTTT
CASSPKLAGGATGELFF
>-|TRBJ1-2|-|TRBV5-1
TGCGCCAGCAGCTTGGCCGGGCAGCCAACCTATGGCTACACCTTC
CASSLAGQPTYGYTF
>-|TRBJ2-7|-|TRBV4-1
TGCGCCAGCAGCGGACCCCCGGGGGGCGGGGAGCAGTACTTC
CASSGPPGGGEQYF
>-|TRBJ1-6|-|TRBV9
TGTGCCAGCAGCGCGACAGTCAATTCACCCCTCCACTTT
CASSATVNSPLHF
>TRBD1|TRBJ1-5|-|TRBV19
TGTGCCAGTAGTCTATGGTCCGGGACAGGGGGTGGTCAGCCCCAGCATTTT
CASSLWSGTGGGQPQHF
>TRBD1|TRBJ1-1|-|TRBV10-3
TGTGCCATCAAGCCAGGGGGCGCGAACACTGAAGCTTTCTTT
CAIKPGGANTEAFF
>TRBD2|TRBJ2-1|-|TRBV9
TGTGCCAGCAGCGTAGAGTTAGCGGGGGCCAATGAGCAGTTCTTC
CASSVELAGANEQFF
>TRBD1|TRBJ2-1|-|TRBV7-8
TGTGCCAGCAGCGCACGGGACAGCTCCTACAATGAGCAGTTCTTC
CASSARDSSYNEQFF
>-|TRBJ1-1|-|TRBV10-2
TGCGCCAGCAGAGTCGACAGATATATGAACACTGAAGCTTTCTTT
CASRVDRYMNTEAFF
>-|TRBJ2-5|-|TRBV9
TGTGCCAGCAGCGCGACAGTTGTGGGAGAGACCCAGTACTTC
CASSATVVGETQYF
>-|TRBJ1-6|-|TRBV2
TGTGCCAGCAGTCTTCTTTCACCCCTCCACTTT
CASSLLSPLHF
>-|TRBJ1-5|-|TRBV9
TGTGCCAGCAGTGACCCCTCACAAGTACGGCCCCAGCATTTT
CASSDPSQVRPQHF
>-|TRBJ1-4|-|TRBV19
TGTGCCAGTAGTATGGGTGCGGAAGTAAGGGAAAAACTGTTTTTT
CASSMGAEVREKLFF
>-|TRBJ1-1|-|TRBV19
TGTGCCAGTAGTGCAAACACAGGGACTGAAGCTTTCTTT
CASSANTGTEAFF
>TRBD1|TRBJ2-5|-|TRBV6-6
TGTGCCAGCAGAAGGACAGGCCTTCAAGAGACCCAGTACTTC
CASRRTGLQETQYF
>-|TRBJ2-7|once|TRBV19
TGTGCCAGTACGGGGGAATACGAGCAGTACTTC
CASTGEYEQYF
>TRBD1|TRBJ2-3|-|TRBV6-5
TGTGCCAGCAGTTACACGACAGGGCCAGATACGCAGTATTTT
CASSYTTGPDTQYF
>-|TRBJ2-3|once|TRBV5-4
TGTGCCAGCAGCGGACATGCCGGGACGCGCATCCCCGATACGCAGTATTTT
CASSGHAGTRIPDTQYF
>-|TRBJ1-5|-|TRBV7-2
TGTGCCAGCAGCCACGGACAACGCTATCAGCCCCAGCATTTT
CASSHGQRYQPQHF
>TRBD1|TRBJ2-2|-|TRBV18
TGTGCCAGCTCACGACTTGGACAGGGGCAGACCGGGGAGCTGTTTTTT
CASSRLGQGQTGELFF
>TRBD1|TRBJ1-2|-|TRBV29-1
TGCAGCGCCGGGGACAGTTATGGCTACACCTTC
CSAGDSYGYTF
>-|TRBJ2-7|-|TRBV6-1
TGTGCCAGCAGTGAACAGGGTTCTCTCTACGAGCAGTACTTC
CASSEQGSLYEQYF
>-|TRBJ1-6|-|TRBV2
TGTGCCAGCAGTGATAGGCAGGGGTATTCACCCCTCCACTTT
CASSDRQGYSPLHF
>TRBD2|TRBJ2-1|once|TRBV11-2
TGTGCCAGCAACCAACTAGCGGGGGCCTACAATGAGCAGTTCTTC
CASNQLAGAYNEQFF
>TRBD2|TRBJ2-1|-|TRBV6-1
TGTGCCAGCAGGGACCAGCGGGGGGGCTGGGATGAGCAGTTCTTC
CASRDQRGGWDEQFF
>TRBD1|TRBJ2-1|-|TRBV30
TGTGCCTGGAGCACACCCGACAGGGGGCTAAGCTCCTACAATGAGCAGTTCTTC
CAWSTPDRGLSSYNEQFF
>-|TRBJ1-1|-|TRBV20-1
TGCAGTGCTAGCCAGGGAACTGAAGCTTTCTTT
CSASQGTEAFF
>-|TRBJ2-1|-|TRBV7-9
TGTGCCAGCAGCTTAGATTCTTGGGACGGGAGCTCCTACAATGAGCAGTTCTTC
CASSLDSWDGSSYNEQFF
>-|TRBJ2-7|once|TRBV4-1
TGCGCCAGCAGCCAGTTCGTCGGAGGTAAGAGCTACGAGCAGTACTTC
CASSQFVGGKSYEQYF
>TRBD2|TRBJ2-3|-|TRBV10-1
TGCGCCAGCAGTGCTAGCGGGACCACAGATACGCAGTATTTT
CASSASGTTDTQYF
>-|TRBJ1-5|-|TRBV10-2
TGCGCCAGCAGTGAGGGTTGGCCGGAGACTAATCAGCCCCAGCATTTT
CASSEGWPETNQPQHF
>TRBD1|TRBJ1-1|-|TRBV6-5
TGTGCCAGCAGTTACTCGGGACAGACGAACACTGAAGCTTTCTTT
CASSYSGQTNTEAFF